Sequencing of this T cell receptor (beta chain) was carried out in a study of shared clonotypes between healthy human individuals. A remark on this clone: Its antigen is unknown.

Splitting of CD4+ cells produced CD45RA+ naive and CD45RA-negative memory subsets. General study points: Clonotypes shared by all four donors outscored non-shared clonotypes in generation probability.

The germline V gene encodes CDR1 SGHKS and CDR2 YYEKEE (reference sequence). V was clipped by 4 bases and J by 9 bases; unmatched bases: 13. This CDR3 is 15 amino acids long. The repertoire was sequenced with immunoSEQ multiplex PCR; TCRdb's copy has only in-frame clones and lacks some. The sample lists some 2 million clones; roughly 94% were seen once. Specimen: naive CD4+ T cells sorted from blood. Subset noted: CD45RA+ positively selected. The chain employs TRBV5-5 and TRBJ1-5, with 7 bases fitting TRBD1. This TCR derives from a man aged 18 to 29 in good health. The CDR3 region is CASSSWTGTMWPQHF. The CDR3 DNA reads as TGTGCCAGCAGCAGTTGGACAGGTACCATGTGGCCCCAGCATTTT.